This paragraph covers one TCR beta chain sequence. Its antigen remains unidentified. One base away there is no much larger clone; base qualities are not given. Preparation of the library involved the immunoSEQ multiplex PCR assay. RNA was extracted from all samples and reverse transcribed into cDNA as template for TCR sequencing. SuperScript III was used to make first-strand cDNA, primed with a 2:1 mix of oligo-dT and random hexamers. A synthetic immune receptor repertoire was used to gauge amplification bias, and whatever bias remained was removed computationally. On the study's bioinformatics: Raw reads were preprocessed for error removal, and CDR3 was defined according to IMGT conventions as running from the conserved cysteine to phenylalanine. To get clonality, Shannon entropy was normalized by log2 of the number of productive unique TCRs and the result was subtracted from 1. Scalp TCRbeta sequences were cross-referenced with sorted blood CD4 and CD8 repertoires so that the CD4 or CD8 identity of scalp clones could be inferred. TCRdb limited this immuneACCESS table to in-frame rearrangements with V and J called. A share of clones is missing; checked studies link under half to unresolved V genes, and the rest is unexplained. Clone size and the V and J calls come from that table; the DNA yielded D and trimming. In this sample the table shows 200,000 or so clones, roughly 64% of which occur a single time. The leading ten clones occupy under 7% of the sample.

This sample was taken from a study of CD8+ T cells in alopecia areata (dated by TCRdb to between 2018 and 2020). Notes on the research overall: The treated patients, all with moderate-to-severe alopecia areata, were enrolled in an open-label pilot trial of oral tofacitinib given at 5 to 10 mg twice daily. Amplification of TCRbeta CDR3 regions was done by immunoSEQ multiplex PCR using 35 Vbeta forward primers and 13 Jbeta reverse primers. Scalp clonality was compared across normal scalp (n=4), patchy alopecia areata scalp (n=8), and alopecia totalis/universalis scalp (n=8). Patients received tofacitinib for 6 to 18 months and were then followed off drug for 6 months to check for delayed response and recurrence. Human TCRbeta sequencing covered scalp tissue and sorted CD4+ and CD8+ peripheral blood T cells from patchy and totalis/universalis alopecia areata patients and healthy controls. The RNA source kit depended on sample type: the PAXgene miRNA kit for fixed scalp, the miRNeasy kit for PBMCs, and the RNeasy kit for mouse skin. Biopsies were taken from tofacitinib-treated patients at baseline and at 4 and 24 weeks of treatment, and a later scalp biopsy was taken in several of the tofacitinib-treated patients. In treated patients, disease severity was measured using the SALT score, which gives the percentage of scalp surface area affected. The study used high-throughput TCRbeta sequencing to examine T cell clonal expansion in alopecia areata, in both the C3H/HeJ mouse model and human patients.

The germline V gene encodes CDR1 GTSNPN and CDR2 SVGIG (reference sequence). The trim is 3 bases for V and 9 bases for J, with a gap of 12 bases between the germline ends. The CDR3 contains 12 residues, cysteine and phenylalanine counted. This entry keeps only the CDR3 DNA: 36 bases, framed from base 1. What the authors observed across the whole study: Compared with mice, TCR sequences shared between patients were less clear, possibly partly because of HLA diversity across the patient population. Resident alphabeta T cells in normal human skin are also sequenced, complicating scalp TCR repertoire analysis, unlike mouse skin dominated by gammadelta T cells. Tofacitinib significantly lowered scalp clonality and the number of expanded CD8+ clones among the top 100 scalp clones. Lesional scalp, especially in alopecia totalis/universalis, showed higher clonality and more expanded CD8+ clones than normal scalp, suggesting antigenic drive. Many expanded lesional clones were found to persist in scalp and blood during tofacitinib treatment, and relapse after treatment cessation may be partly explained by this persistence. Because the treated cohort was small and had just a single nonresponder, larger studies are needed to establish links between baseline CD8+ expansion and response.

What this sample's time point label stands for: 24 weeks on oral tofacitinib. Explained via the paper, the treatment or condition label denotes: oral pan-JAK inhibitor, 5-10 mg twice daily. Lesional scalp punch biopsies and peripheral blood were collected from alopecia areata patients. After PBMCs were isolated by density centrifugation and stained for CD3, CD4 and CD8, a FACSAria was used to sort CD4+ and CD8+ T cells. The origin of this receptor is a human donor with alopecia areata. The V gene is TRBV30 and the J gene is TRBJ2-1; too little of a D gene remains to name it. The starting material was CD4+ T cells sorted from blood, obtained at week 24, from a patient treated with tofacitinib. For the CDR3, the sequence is CAWSPRAGEQFF. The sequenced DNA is TGTGCCTGGAGCCCTAGAGCTGGTGAGCAGTTCTTC.